This entry lists 10 T cell receptor beta chains sequenced from one sample in a study of blood T cells in healthy people across ages. Using a J-beta primer mix together with a sample-barcoded 5' primer, a second PCR was run for about 6 to 12 cycles. Each CDR3 protein is one row after TCRdb ran MiXCR on the 5' RACE reads. The table records roughly 800,000 distinct CDR3 sequences, approximately 25% of them present only once. The sample also formed part of further work on T cells of mothers and their children.

Sequencing was done on a sample of blood. The receptors shown here come from a boy between 10 and 17 years old in good health.

The chain employs TRBV7-2 and TRBJ2-7, with 10 bases matching TRBD1. The CDR3 totals 16 residues. The germline CDR1 and CDR2 sequences are SGHTA and FQGNSA. The V and J ends lost 5 bases and 6 bases, in that order; junction bases with no gene match: 13. CDR3 nucleotide sequence: TGTGCCAGCAGCGTACACAGACAGGGGGCGGTTTCCGAGCAGTACTTC. It yields the protein CASSVHRQGAVSEQYF.

The chain is built from TRBV29-1 and TRBJ1-3; D call uncertain. The CDR3 is 13 residues long. The germline gives CDR1 SQVTM, CDR2 ANQGSEA. V lost 6 bases, J lost 0 bases, and 9 bases lay in between. Written as DNA, the CDR3 is TGCAGCGTGGCGAACAGCTCTGGAAACACCATATATTTT. Translation gives CSVANSSGNTIYF.

This chain links TRBV12-3 or TRBV12-4 with TRBJ2-2; 7 nucleotides line up with TRBD1. There are 15 residues in the CDR3. Trimming at V came to 6 bases and at J to 2 bases, leaving 6 bases not matched to a gene. The CDR3 spells CASRGDSLNTGELFF. For the CDR3, the DNA is TGTGCCAGCAGGGGGGACAGCCTTAACACCGGGGAGCTGTTTTTT.

This chain links TRBV28 with TRBJ1-5, with D maybe TRBD1 (5 bases). The V end was cut by 10 bases, the J end by 1 base, with 14 bases between. This CDR3 is 14 amino acids long. CDR1 MDHEN and CDR2 SYDVKM come from the germline V gene. The CDR3 DNA follows: TGTGCCACCGGCTTTGGGGGGAGCAATCAGCCCCAGCATTTT. Translated: CATGFGGSNQPQHF.

The chain uses TRBV7-3 and TRBJ2-1; 11 positions match TRBD2. This CDR3 is built from 18 residues. J was trimmed by 4 bases and V by 4 bases; bases with no gene match: 12. Looked up from germline, CDR1 is SGHTA and CDR2 is FQGTGA. This chain's CDR3 is CASSSLPPTSGSYNEQFF. CDR3 DNA sequence: TGTGCCAGCAGCTCTCTCCCCCCCACTAGCGGGAGTTACAATGAGCAGTTCTTC.

A few counts support this clonotype. The chain links TRBV7-8 to TRBJ2-1; TRBD2 agrees at 9 bases. The end of the DNA fits TRBJ2-7 better, so the J call may be wrong. This CDR3 has 15 residues. The V gene's germline CDR1 is SGHVS and CDR2 FQNEAQ. CDR3 coding DNA: TGTGCCAGCAGCTTAGCCCCTAGCGGGACCTACGAGCAGTACTTC. Amino acid sequence: CASSLAPSGTYEQYF.

This clonotype has just a few counts. The V call is TRBV4-1, the J call TRBJ2-5; D is uncertain. The germline V gene has CDR1 MGHRA and CDR2 YSYEKL. The ends were cut back, 2 bases at V and 4 bases at J, with 11 bases in the middle. This CDR3 contains 14 residues. Here the CDR3 DNA reads TGCGCCAGCAGCCAAACCTTCTTTCCAGAGACCCAGTACTTC. It translates to CASSQTFFPETQYF.

This clonotype was seen ten or more times. The chain uses TRBV25-1 and TRBJ2-1; the D gene could be TRBD1 or TRBD2 (5 bases each). This CDR3 region has 13 residues. CDR1 and CDR2 from the germline V gene are MGHDK and SYGVNS. The V gene lost 4 bases and the J gene lost 7 bases, with 11 bases spanning the gap. CDR3 nucleotides: TGTGCCAGCAGTGTGGGGACGAATAATGAGCAGTTCTTC. Its translation: CASSVGTNNEQFF.

This clonotype showed up many times. This chain joins TRBV11-2 and TRBJ2-7, with unresolved D. Trimming pared 4 bases from V and 5 bases from J, leaving 12 bases between. The CDR3 loop spans 13 amino acids. Germline V lookup: CDR1 SGHAT, CDR2 FQNNGV. CDR3 nucleotide sequence: TGTGCCAGCAGCTGGACCCGTCGTGACGAGCAGTACTTC. Its translation is CASSWTRRDEQYF.

This clonotype was counted many times. The junction differs from germline at one of its ends, possibly a read error. This chain uses TRBV5-1 with TRBJ2-2, with D hard to call. The CDR3 length is 14 residues. The V gene's germline CDR1 is SGHRS and CDR2 YFSETQ. Here the CDR3 reads CASSLGPNTGELFF. The CDR3 nucleotides are TGTGCCAGCTCTCTTGGTCCGAACACCGGGGAGCTGTTTTTT.